Listed here are 7 T cell receptor beta chains from one sample, sequenced in a study of CD8 T cells in Susac syndrome. RNA amounts of roughly 0.45 to 1 ug underwent reverse transcription with random hexamers. TCRdb used MiXCR to reprocess the immunoSEQ multiplex PCR reads, holding one entry per CDR3 protein. The sample includes 75,000 to 80,000 distinct CDR3 sequences, approximately 94% of them seen just once. The specimen was CD8+ T cells from PBMCs. The receptors originated from a human donor with Susac syndrome.

The chain recombines TRBV7-2 with TRBJ2-4; 7 bases align to TRBD1. The CDR3 runs to 15 residues. Per germline, CDR1 SGHTA and CDR2 FQGNSA. The trim removed 5 bases at V and 2 bases at J, leaving 6 bases unmatched. The CDR3 protein is CASSINRGPKNIQYF. For the CDR3, the DNA is TGTGCCAGCAGCATTAACAGGGGACCCAAAAACATTCAGTACTTC.

The gene calls are TRBV12-3 or TRBV12-4 and TRBJ1-1, with D unclear. The CDR3 spans 13 residues. With 3 bases removed from V and 1 base from J, the gap between germline ends came to 6 bases. The CDR3 sequence is CASSLGWNTEAFF. The CDR3 nucleotides read TGTGCCAGCAGTTTGGGATGGAACACTGAAGCTTTCTTT.

V is TRBV20-1 and J is TRBJ2-7; TRBD1 aligns across 7 bases. The CDR3 extends over 14 amino acids. CDR1 and CDR2 (germline): DFQATT, SNEGSKA (reference sequence). V shed 0 bases, J shed 4 bases, and the junction held 6 bases outside the gene matches. DNA for the CDR3: TGCAGTGCTAGAGATGAGGACAGGAGGTACGAGCAGTACTTC. Translation gives CSARDEDRRYEQYF.

The chain uses TRBV11-2 and TRBJ1-2; D is ambiguous. This CDR3 has 16 amino acids. Germline loops: CDR1 SGHAT, CDR2 FQNNGV. Between the trimmed V and J ends, which lost 0 bases and 2 bases, there was a span of 13 bases. The CDR3 region has the DNA TGTGCCAGCAGCTTAGATCGAGAGAGTGCCAACTATGGCTACACCTTC. Amino acid sequence: CASSLDRESANYGYTF.

This clonotype was detected only a few times. This chain links TRBV6-2 or TRBV6-3 with TRBJ1-1; 7 bases match TRBD1. CDR1 and CDR2 from the germline V gene are MNHEY and SVGEGT. The CDR3 has 12 amino acids. Trimming at V came to 6 bases and at J to 4 bases, leaving 2 bases not matched to a gene. CDR3 sequence (DNA): TGTGCCAGCAGCTCAGGGGGCACTGAAGCTTTCTTT. Its translation is CASSSGGTEAFF.

As for this clonotype: An end of the junction differs from the germline gene, which may be a read error. The chain has TRBV6-4 and TRBJ2-3; D unresolved. This CDR3 spans 21 amino acids. The germline CDR1 and CDR2 sequences are MRHNA and SNTAGT. The CDR3 region is CAISAPVTPAQIGSSTDTQYF. DNA for the CDR3: TGTGCCATCAGTGCCCCAGTCACTCCGGCCCAAATAGGTTCCAGCACAGATACGCAGTATTTT.

J is TRBJ2-1 and V is TRBV5-6, with D hard to call. The ends were cut back, 2 bases at V and 7 bases at J, with 13 bases in the middle. Germline CDR1 reads SGHDT; CDR2 reads YYEEEE. The CDR3 has 14 residues. The CDR3 reads CASSFLVVGNEQFF. The CDR3 DNA reads as TGTGCCAGCAGCTTTTTGGTGGTGGGTAATGAGCAGTTCTTC.